This T cell receptor beta chain stems from a study of blood T cell repertoires in COVID-19. TCRdb's table, derived via immunoSEQ multiplex PCR, lists solely in-frame clones and lacks some. The table has 250,000 to 350,000 clones, roughly 86% seen once; the top ten hold around 1%. Concerning this clone itself: Within the sample, other DNA sequences also encode this same CDR3.

Sequences were obtained from PBMCs or T cells enriched from blood (not recorded which). The sequence was collected from a woman aged 25 to 39 who had recovered from COVID-19.

The CDR3 DNA sequence: TGTGCCAGCAGTTTAGGCGGTTACAATGAGCAGTTCTTC. As protein: CASSLGGYNEQFF. This sequence joins TRBV27 and TRBJ2-1; D gene uncertain. Germline CDR1 reads MNHEY; CDR2 reads SMNVEV (reference sequence). CDR3 length equals 13 residues. V dropped 2 bases and J dropped 4 bases, with 6 bases sitting between them.